A selection of T cell receptor beta chains follows, all from one sample in a study of T cells after yellow fever vaccination. Each CDR3 protein is one row after TCRdb ran MiXCR on the 5' RACE reads. The sample holds roughly 500,000 distinct CDR3 sequences, around 21% seen once. The material was PBMCs, obtained 15 days after the yellow fever booster vaccination. The source of these receptors is a man younger than 45 who received the YFV17D yellow fever vaccine. The CDR3 runs from the conserved cysteine through the conserved F or W. Each record gives: J gene, V gene, D gene, clone size, CDR3 protein, CDR3 DNA. D genes are given only for firm matches. Size is omitted from some rows. Given values are once, few, many or a class for expanded clones.

>TRBJ2-3|TRBV20-1|NA|NA
CSASRALRGTTQYF
TGCAGTGCTAGCAGGGCTTTAAGGGGTACGACGCAGTATTTT
>TRBJ2-1|TRBV15|NA|many
CATSGIGTPTYNEQFF
TGTGCCACCAGCGGAATAGGAACCCCTACCTACAATGAGCAGTTCTTC
>TRBJ2-1|TRBV7-6|NA|few
CASSLAGSPHEQFF
TGTGCCAGCAGCTTGGCGGGCAGCCCCCATGAGCAGTTCTTC
>TRBJ2-3|TRBV5-1|NA|NA
CASSLEQGSTDTQYF
TGCGCCAGCAGCTTGGAGCAGGGGAGCACAGATACGCAGTATTTT
>TRBJ2-3|TRBV12-3/TRBV12-4|TRBD1|few
CASSFSGTGYHGTDTQYF
TGTGCCAGCAGTTTTTCCGGGACAGGTTATCATGGCACAGATACGCAGTATTTT
>TRBJ2-1|TRBV7-9|TRBD1|few
CASSKAGTGLEQFF
TGTGCCAGCAGCAAAGCCGGGACAGGGCTTGAGCAGTTCTTC
>TRBJ2-5|TRBV11-1|NA|NA
CASSPPGGMLTQYF
TGTGCCAGCAGCCCCCCCGGAGGGATGTTGACCCAGTACTTC
>TRBJ2-7|TRBV7-9|NA|NA
CASSPHLPSPYEQYF
TGTGCCAGCAGCCCTCACTTGCCTTCGCCCTACGAGCAGTACTTC
>TRBJ2-3|TRBV20-1|NA|NA
CSARGQGFEDTQYF
TGCAGTGCTAGAGGGCAGGGGTTCGAAGATACGCAGTATTTT
>TRBJ2-5|TRBV7-2|NA|NA
CASSLVVADPFQETQYF
TGTGCCAGCAGCTTAGTTGTCGCAGATCCCTTCCAAGAGACCCAGTACTTC
>TRBJ1-5|TRBV20-1|NA|few
CSARVNWGSPQHF
TGCAGTGCTAGAGTGAACTGGGGGTCGCCCCAGCATTTT
>TRBJ2-3|TRBV6-2/TRBV6-3|TRBD2|few
CASRGTSPADTQYF
TGTGCCAGCAGGGGGACTAGCCCTGCAGATACGCAGTATTTT
>TRBJ2-3|TRBV20-1|NA|NA
CSALTGESTDTQYF
TGCAGTGCTCTTACCGGGGAGAGCACAGATACGCAGTATTTT
>TRBJ2-7|TRBV20-1|TRBD2|NA
CSAGLAGVHEQYF
TGCAGTGCTGGACTAGCGGGAGTCCACGAGCAGTACTTC
>TRBJ2-5|TRBV10-2|NA|NA
CASSESAETQYF
TGCGCCAGCAGTGAGTCGGCGGAGACCCAGTACTTC
>TRBJ2-7|TRBV12-3/TRBV12-4|NA|few
CASTPVGGAHLEQYF
TGTGCCAGCACCCCCGTAGGGGGGGCGCATCTCGAGCAGTACTTC
>TRBJ2-7|TRBV5-1|NA|NA
CASSLEAGGQIEQYF
TGCGCCAGCAGCTTGGAAGCGGGCGGCCAAATAGAGCAGTACTTC
>TRBJ1-1|TRBV5-4|NA|NA
CASSRSGQGNEAFF
TGTGCCAGCAGCCGATCGGGGCAGGGAAATGAAGCTTTCTTT
>TRBJ2-6|TRBV20-1|NA|NA
CSASPTGEGGANVLTF
TGCAGTGCTAGTCCGACCGGTGAAGGAGGGGCCAACGTCCTGACTTTC
>TRBJ2-2|TRBV9|TRBD1|few
CASSVVKGQGVPGELFF
TGTGCCAGCAGCGTAGTAAAAGGACAGGGTGTCCCCGGGGAGCTGTTTTTT
>TRBJ2-7|TRBV11-2|NA|NA
CASSLVNLGSQSSYEQYF
TGTGCCAGCAGCTTAGTTAACCTGGGCAGTCAAAGCTCCTACGAGCAGTACTTC
>TRBJ2-7|TRBV5-6|NA|NA
CASSPKTGQGGYYEQYF
TGTGCCAGCAGCCCTAAGACCGGACAGGGAGGGTACTACGAGCAGTACTTC
>TRBJ2-1|TRBV29-1|TRBD1|NA
CSVGGTGVYNEQFF
TGCAGCGTCGGTGGGACAGGGGTATACAATGAGCAGTTCTTC
>TRBJ2-1|TRBV5-1|NA|few
CASSRGTGYSYNEQFF
TGCGCCAGCAGCAGGGGGACCGGATACTCCTACAATGAGCAGTTCTTC
>TRBJ1-5|TRBV5-1|NA|few
CASSLGQNDQPQHF
TGCGCCAGCAGCTTAGGGCAGAACGATCAGCCCCAGCATTTT
>TRBJ2-7|TRBV18|TRBD1|NA
CASSPQRTGDEQYF
TGTGCCAGCTCACCACAGAGGACAGGGGACGAGCAGTACTTC
>TRBJ2-7|TRBV7-9|NA|few
CASRNGRAYEQYF
TGTGCCAGCAGAAATGGCCGGGCTTACGAGCAGTACTTC
>TRBJ2-1|TRBV7-6|NA|NA
CASSLEGSSVHEQFF
TGTGCCAGCAGCTTAGAGGGTAGTTCCGTCCATGAGCAGTTCTTC
>TRBJ2-7|TRBV6-1|NA|many
CASSRDGRGNYEQYF
TGTGCCAGCAGTAGGGACGGAAGAGGGAACTACGAGCAGTACTTC
>TRBJ2-7|TRBV6-5|NA|NA
CASSYSRQGGSYEQYF
TGTGCCAGCAGTTACTCGAGGCAGGGTGGCTCCTACGAGCAGTACTTC
>TRBJ2-3|TRBV28|TRBD1|NA
CASSQTGEDTQYF
TGTGCCAGCAGTCAGACAGGGGAGGATACGCAGTATTTT
>TRBJ2-1|TRBV7-2|NA|NA
CASRLRRLNDNEQFF
TGTGCCAGCAGACTTCGGAGACTAAACGACAATGAGCAGTTCTTC
>TRBJ2-5|TRBV11-2|TRBD2|NA
CASSWGLGETQYF
TGTGCCAGCAGCTGGGGACTAGGAGAGACCCAGTACTTC
>TRBJ2-1|TRBV10-3|TRBD2|few
CAIFSGTSGRDGEQFF
TGTGCCATTTTCTCCGGGACTAGCGGGAGGGACGGTGAGCAGTTCTTC
>TRBJ2-6|TRBV12-3/TRBV12-4|NA|NA
CASSFTVTDVLTF
TGTGCCAGCAGTTTCACCGTGACTGACGTCCTGACTTTC
>TRBJ1-1|TRBV5-1|NA|NA
CASSGRGWGTEAFF
TGCGCCAGCAGCGGCAGGGGTTGGGGGACTGAAGCTTTCTTT
>TRBJ2-7|TRBV6-1|NA|few
CASSGVGGPYEQYF
TGTGCCAGCAGTGGAGTCGGGGGTCCCTACGAGCAGTACTTC
>TRBJ2-7|TRBV4-3|NA|NA
CASSQAYSPIPPYEQYF
TGCGCCAGCAGCCAAGCCTACTCACCTATCCCCCCCTACGAGCAGTACTTC
>TRBJ2-7|TRBV2|TRBD2|NA
CASSEGFAGQRELVSYEQYF
TGTGCCAGCAGTGAAGGCTTCGCCGGGCAGCGGGAGCTGGTTTCCTACGAGCAGTACTTC
>TRBJ1-3|TRBV9|NA|NA
CASSAGPGNTIYF
TGTGCCAGCAGCGCGGGACCTGGAAACACCATATATTTT
>TRBJ2-3|TRBV7-2|NA|few
CASSLASKDTQYF
TGTGCCAGCAGCTTAGCGTCTAAAGATACGCAGTATTTT
>TRBJ2-3|TRBV30|NA|NA
CACLTGFTDTQYF
TGTGCCTGCCTAACAGGGTTCACAGATACGCAGTATTTT
>TRBJ2-3|TRBV5-1|NA|NA
CASSRELDTQYF
TGCGCCAGCAGCCGTGAGTTGGATACGCAGTATTTT
>TRBJ2-1|TRBV6-1|TRBD2|NA
CASSGLAGGDNEQFF
TGTGCCAGCAGTGGGCTAGCGGGAGGGGACAATGAGCAGTTCTTC
>TRBJ2-7|TRBV30|TRBD2|NA
CAWNRAGGYSYEQYF
TGTGCCTGGAATCGGGCGGGAGGATATTCCTACGAGCAGTACTTC
>TRBJ2-1|TRBV20-1|NA|many
CSAPPQDSYNEQFF
TGCAGTGCTCCCCCCCAGGACTCTTACAATGAGCAGTTCTTC
>TRBJ2-1|TRBV19|TRBD2|NA
CASSTRLAAPDPRSYNEQFF
TGTGCCAGTAGTACCAGACTAGCGGCCCCAGACCCCAGGTCCTACAATGAGCAGTTCTTC
>TRBJ2-7|TRBV4-2|TRBD2|NA
CASSQGLAGGPAEQYF
TGTGCCAGCAGCCAGGGACTAGCGGGAGGGCCTGCCGAGCAGTACTTC
>TRBJ2-1|TRBV9|TRBD1|few
CASSVRTGNNNEQFF
TGTGCCAGCAGCGTTCGGACAGGGAACAACAATGAGCAGTTCTTC
>TRBJ2-1|TRBV7-6|NA|NA
CASSLGVHNEQFF
TGTGCCAGCAGCTTAGGAGTCCACAATGAGCAGTTCTTC
>TRBJ2-1|TRBV7-2|NA|NA
CASSPDRQYNEQFF
TGTGCCAGCAGCCCAGATCGACAGTACAATGAGCAGTTCTTC
>TRBJ2-3|TRBV19|TRBD2|NA
CASKIAGGPTDTQYF
TGTGCCAGTAAAATAGCGGGAGGGCCTACAGATACGCAGTATTTT
>TRBJ2-1|TRBV29-1|TRBD2|few
CSVGAGGPAEQFF
TGCAGCGTTGGAGCGGGAGGGCCCGCTGAGCAGTTCTTC
>TRBJ1-1|TRBV18|NA|many
CASSLKTAMNTEAFF
TGTGCCAGCTCACTAAAGACAGCCATGAACACTGAAGCTTTCTTT
>TRBJ2-1|TRBV12-3/TRBV12-4|NA|few
CASSFRQGSGGEQFF
TGTGCCAGCAGTTTCCGTCAGGGGTCGGGCGGTGAGCAGTTCTTC